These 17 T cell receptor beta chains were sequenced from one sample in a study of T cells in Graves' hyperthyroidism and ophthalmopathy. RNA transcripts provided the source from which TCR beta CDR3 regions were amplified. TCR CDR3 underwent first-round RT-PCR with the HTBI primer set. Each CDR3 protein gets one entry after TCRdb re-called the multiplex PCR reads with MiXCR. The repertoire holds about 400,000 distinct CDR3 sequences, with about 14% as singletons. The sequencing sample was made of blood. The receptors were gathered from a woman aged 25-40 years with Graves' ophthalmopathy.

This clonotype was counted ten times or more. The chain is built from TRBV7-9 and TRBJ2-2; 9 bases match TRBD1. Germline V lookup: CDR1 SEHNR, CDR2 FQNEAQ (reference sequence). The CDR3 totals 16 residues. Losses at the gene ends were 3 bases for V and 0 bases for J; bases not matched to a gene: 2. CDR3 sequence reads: CASSFRQGANTGELFF. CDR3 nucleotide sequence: TGTGCCAGCAGCTTTAGACAGGGGGCGAACACCGGGGAGCTGTTTTTT.

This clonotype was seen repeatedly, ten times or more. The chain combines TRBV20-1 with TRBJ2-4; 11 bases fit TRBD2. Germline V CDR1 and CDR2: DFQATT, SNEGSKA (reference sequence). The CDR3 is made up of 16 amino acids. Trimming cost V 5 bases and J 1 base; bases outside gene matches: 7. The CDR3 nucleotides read TGCAGTGCTCAACCCTCTAGCGGGGGGGCCAAAAACATTCAGTACTTC. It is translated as CSAQPSSGGAKNIQYF.

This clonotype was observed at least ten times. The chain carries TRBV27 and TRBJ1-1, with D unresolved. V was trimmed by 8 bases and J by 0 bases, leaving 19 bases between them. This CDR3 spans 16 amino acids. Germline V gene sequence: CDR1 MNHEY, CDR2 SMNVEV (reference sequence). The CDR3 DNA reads TGTGCCAGCGTAGCTTGGGGTGGAGGCGTGAACACTGAAGCTTTCTTT. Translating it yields CASVAWGGGVNTEAFF.

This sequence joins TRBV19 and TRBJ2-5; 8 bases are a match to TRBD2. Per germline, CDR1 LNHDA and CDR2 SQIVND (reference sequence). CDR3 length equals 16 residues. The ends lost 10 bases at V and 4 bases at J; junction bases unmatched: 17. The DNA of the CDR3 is TGTGCCACTAGACGCCGCGGGGGGCAATTGGTAGAGACCCAGTACTTC. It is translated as CATRRRGGQLVETQYF. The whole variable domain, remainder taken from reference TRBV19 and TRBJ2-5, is DGGITQSPKYLFRKEGQNVTLSCEQNLNHDAMYWYRQDPGQGLRLIYYSQIVNDFQKGDIAEGYSVSREKKESFPLTVTSAQKNPTAFYLCATRRRGGQLVETQYFGPGTRLLVL.

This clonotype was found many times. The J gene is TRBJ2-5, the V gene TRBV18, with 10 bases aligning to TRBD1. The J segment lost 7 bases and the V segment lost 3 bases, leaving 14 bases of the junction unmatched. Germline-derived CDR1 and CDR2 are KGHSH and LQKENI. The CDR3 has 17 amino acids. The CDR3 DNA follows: TGTGCCAGCTCACCGACTACCGGGACAGGGGCTATAGTGACCCAGTACTTC. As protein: CASSPTTGTGAIVTQYF.

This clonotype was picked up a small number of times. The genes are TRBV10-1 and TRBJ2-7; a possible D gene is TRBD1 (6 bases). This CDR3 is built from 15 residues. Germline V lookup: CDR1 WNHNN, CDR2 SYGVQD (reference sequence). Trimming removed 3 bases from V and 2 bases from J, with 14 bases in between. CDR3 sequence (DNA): TGCGCCAGCAGTGACCCGACAGGAACGACCTACGAGCAGTACTTC. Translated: CASSDPTGTTYEQYF.

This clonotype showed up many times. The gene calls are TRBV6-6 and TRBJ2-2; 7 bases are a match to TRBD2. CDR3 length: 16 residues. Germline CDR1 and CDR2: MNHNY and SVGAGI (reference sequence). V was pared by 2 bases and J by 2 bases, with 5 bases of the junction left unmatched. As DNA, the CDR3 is TGTGCCAGCAGTTACGGGGAGGGTGGTAACACCGGGGAGCTGTTTTTT. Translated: CASSYGEGGNTGELFF.

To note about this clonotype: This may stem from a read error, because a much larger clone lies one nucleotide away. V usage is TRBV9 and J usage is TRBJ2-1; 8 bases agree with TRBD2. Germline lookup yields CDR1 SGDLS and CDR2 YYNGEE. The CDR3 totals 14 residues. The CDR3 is CASSESGGYNKQFF. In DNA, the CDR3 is TGTGCCAGCAGTGAAAGCGGGGGTTACAATAAGCAGTTCTTC.

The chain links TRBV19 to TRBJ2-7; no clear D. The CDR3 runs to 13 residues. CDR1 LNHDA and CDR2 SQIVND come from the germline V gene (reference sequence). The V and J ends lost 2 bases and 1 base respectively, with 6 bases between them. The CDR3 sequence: CASSIQASYEQYF. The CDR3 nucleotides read TGTGCCAGTAGTATACAGGCGTCCTACGAGCAGTACTTC.

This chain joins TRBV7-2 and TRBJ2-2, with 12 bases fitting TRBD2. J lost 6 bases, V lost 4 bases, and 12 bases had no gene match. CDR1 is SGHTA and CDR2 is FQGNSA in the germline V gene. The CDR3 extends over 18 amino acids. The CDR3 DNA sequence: TGTGCCAGCAGCTCTAGCGGGGGGGCCAGGAGGCGGGCCGGGGAGCTGTTTTTT. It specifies CASSSSGGARRRAGELFF.

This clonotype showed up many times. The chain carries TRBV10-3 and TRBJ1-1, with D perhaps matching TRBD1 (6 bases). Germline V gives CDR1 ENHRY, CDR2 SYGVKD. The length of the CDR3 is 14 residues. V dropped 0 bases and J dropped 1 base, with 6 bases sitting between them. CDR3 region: CAISESGQNTEAFF. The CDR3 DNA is TGTGCCATCAGTGAGTCGGGACAGAACACTGAAGCTTTCTTT.

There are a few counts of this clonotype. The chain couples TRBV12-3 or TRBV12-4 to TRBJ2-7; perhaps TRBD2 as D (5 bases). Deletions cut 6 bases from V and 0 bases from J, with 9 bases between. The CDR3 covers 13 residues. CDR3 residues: CASSAGVSYEQYF. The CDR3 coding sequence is TGTGCCAGCAGCGCCGGGGTCTCCTACGAGCAGTACTTC.

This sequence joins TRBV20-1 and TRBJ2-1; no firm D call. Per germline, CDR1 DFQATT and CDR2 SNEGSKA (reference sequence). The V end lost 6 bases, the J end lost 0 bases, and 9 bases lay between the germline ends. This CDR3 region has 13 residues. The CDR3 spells CSAQVPSYNEQFF. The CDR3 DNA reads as TGCAGTGCGCAGGTACCCTCCTACAATGAGCAGTTCTTC.

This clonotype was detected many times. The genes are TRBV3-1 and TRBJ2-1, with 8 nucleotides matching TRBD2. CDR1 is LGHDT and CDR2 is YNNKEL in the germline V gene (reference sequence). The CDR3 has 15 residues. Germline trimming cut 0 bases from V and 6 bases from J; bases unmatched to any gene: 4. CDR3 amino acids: CASSQDLRGVNEQFF. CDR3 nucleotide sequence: TGTGCCAGCAGCCAAGATCTGCGGGGGGTCAATGAGCAGTTCTTC.

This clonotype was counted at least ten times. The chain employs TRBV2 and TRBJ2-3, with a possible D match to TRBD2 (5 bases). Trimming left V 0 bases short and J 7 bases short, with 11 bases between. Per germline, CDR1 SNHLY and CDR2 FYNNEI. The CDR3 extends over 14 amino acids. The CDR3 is CASSEALGRNTQYF. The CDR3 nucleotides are TGTGCCAGCAGTGAAGCGCTAGGGAGAAATACGCAGTATTTT.

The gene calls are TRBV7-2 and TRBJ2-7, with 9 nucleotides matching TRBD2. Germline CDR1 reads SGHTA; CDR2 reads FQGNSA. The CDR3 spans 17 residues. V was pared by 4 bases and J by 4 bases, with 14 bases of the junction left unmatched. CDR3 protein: CASSSYTKRGVPYEQYF. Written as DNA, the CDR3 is TGTGCCAGCAGCTCCTACACTAAGCGGGGGGTCCCTTACGAGCAGTACTTC.

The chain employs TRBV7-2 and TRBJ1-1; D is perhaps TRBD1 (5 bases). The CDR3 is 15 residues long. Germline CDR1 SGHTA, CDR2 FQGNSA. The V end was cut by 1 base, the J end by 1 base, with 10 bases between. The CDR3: CASSLDGHRNTEAFF. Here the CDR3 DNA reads TGTGCCAGCAGCTTAGACGGACACCGGAACACTGAAGCTTTCTTT.